Listed below are T cell receptor beta chains from one sample, sequenced in a study of blood T cells in healthy people across ages. MiXCR was run by TCRdb on the 5' RACE reads, yielding one entry per CDR3 protein. The sample holds roughly 1,500,000 distinct CDR3 sequences, almost 35% seen once. Input material: blood. The receptors come from a woman between 25 and 40 years old in good health. Each CDR3 is given with its conserved first and last residue. A D gene is named only where the DNA matches it firmly. For some rows the clone size is stated as once, few or many, or as a class when expanded; others skip it.

d_gene	abundance	v_gene	j_gene	CDR3nt	CDR3aa
-	-	TRBV12-5	TRBJ2-3	TGTGCTAGTGGTTTGGGAGGGCGGTACACAGATACGCAGTATTTT	CASGLGGRYTDTQYF
-	few	TRBV2	TRBJ2-7	TGTGCCAGCAACTTCTTCGAAGAGCAGTACTTC	CASNFFEEQYF
TRBD2	few	TRBV4-1	TRBJ2-7	TGCGCCAGCAGCTTGGGGCGGGGGACCGACTCCTACGAGCAGTACTTC	CASSLGRGTDSYEQYF
TRBD2	-	TRBV5-1	TRBJ2-3	TGCGCCAGCAGCTCGGGCCCCATTCGGTCTAGCGGGAGAACTAGCACAGATACGCAGTATTTT	CASSSGPIRSSGRTSTDTQYF
TRBD2	few	TRBV6-6	TRBJ2-3	TGTGCCAGCAGTAGCGGGGGATACAGCACAGATACGCAGTATTTT	CASSSGGYSTDTQYF
-	few	TRBV9	TRBJ2-1	TGTGCCAGCAGCGTAGAGCTGGCTAGCCCAAACAATGAGCAGTTCTTC	CASSVELASPNNEQFF
-	-	TRBV7-2	TRBJ2-1	TGTGCCAGCAGCCGACTCTCATACAATGAGCAGTTCTTC	CASSRLSYNEQFF
TRBD1	-	TRBV4-1	TRBJ1-1	TGCGCCAGCAGCCAAGAGGACAGGGTGGACACTGAAGCTTTCTTT	CASSQEDRVDTEAFF
-	-	TRBV30	TRBJ1-6	TGTGCCTGGAGTGTCGGGACTGGGAGAGGGGCCCTCCACTTT	CAWSVGTGRGALHF
-	-	TRBV25-1	TRBJ1-2	TGTGCCAGCAGTGAACAAGTGGGGGATGGCTACACCTTC	CASSEQVGDGYTF
TRBD2	many	TRBV29-1	TRBJ2-6	TGCAGCGTTGAGCTGGGGGTTGGCGGGAGGGCAGGAGTCCTGACTTTC	CSVELGVGGRAGVLTF
-	-	TRBV20-1	TRBJ1-5	TGCAGTGCTAGAGATGGGCAGTTTAGCAATCAGCCCCAGCATTTT	CSARDGQFSNQPQHF
-	many	TRBV4-2	TRBJ2-7	TGTGCCAGCAGCCAAAGGGTTGGAATAGTCGCCGGAAACGAGCAGTACTTC	CASSQRVGIVAGNEQYF
-	many	TRBV7-2	TRBJ2-7	TGTGCCAGCACCTCCAACAGGGCCTCCTACGAGCAGTACTTC	CASTSNRASYEQYF
TRBD1	few	TRBV29-1	TRBJ1-1	TGCAGCGTCGAGCGAATTACAGGGGTGAACACTGAAGCTTTCTTT	CSVERITGVNTEAFF
-	-	TRBV14	TRBJ1-4	TGTGCCAGCAGCCAACTGAATGAAAAACTGTTTTTT	CASSQLNEKLFF
-	-	TRBV27	TRBJ2-5	TGTGCCAGCAGTTTACGGGGTATTGGGGAGACCCAGTACTTC	CASSLRGIGETQYF
TRBD1	few	TRBV5-6	TRBJ1-2	TGTGCCAGCAGCCTACAGGGGGCGGACTATGGCTACACCTTC	CASSLQGADYGYTF
-	-	TRBV4-1	TRBJ1-2	TGCGCCAGCAGCCAAGGTGGCTTTTTTCTCTATGGCTACACCTTC	CASSQGGFFLYGYTF
-	few	TRBV7-3	TRBJ2-1	TGTGCCAGCAGCCGGGGCGGGGGCTTACACAATGAGCAGTTCTTC	CASSRGGGLHNEQFF
-	-	TRBV20-1	TRBJ1-3	TGCAGTGCTACCCCGGACAGTAACCTCTCTGGAAACACCATATATTTT	CSATPDSNLSGNTIYF
TRBD1	-	TRBV11-1	TRBJ1-2	TGTGCCAGCAGCTTCCCCGGGACAGCTAACTATGGCTACACCTTC	CASSFPGTANYGYTF
TRBD2	-	TRBV10-3	TRBJ2-7	TGTGCCATCAGTCTAACCACTAGCGGGGGAGCCTACGAGCAGTACTTC	CAISLTTSGGAYEQYF
-	few	TRBV7-9	TRBJ1-1	TGTGCCAGCAGCTCTGAGGGGATTGGGACTGAAGCTTTCTTT	CASSSEGIGTEAFF
TRBD1	few	TRBV27	TRBJ2-3	TGTGCCAGCAGCCCAATACAGGGGGCGCGGACAGATACGCAGTATTTT	CASSPIQGARTDTQYF
TRBD1	few	TRBV4-1	TRBJ2-7	TGCGCCAGCAGCCGACGACAGGGTTCCGATTTCGAGCAGTACTTC	CASSRRQGSDFEQYF
-	few	TRBV5-5	TRBJ2-1	TGTGCCAGCAGCTTGGAGGCACCATCCTACAATGAGCAGTTCTTC	CASSLEAPSYNEQFF
TRBD1	-	TRBV20-1	TRBJ1-5	TGCAGTGCGCCGACTACAGGGGGCGGTCAGCCCCAGCATTTT	CSAPTTGGGQPQHF
TRBD2	-	TRBV7-2	TRBJ2-3	TGTGCCAGCAGCTCGAGAAGCGGGAGGGAAACAGATACGCAGTATTTT	CASSSRSGRETDTQYF
TRBD2	-	TRBV5-1	TRBJ2-7	TGCGCCAGCAGCTTGGAAGGGAGGGCTAGCGGGTACTCCTACGAGCAGTACTTC	CASSLEGRASGYSYEQYF
TRBD2	-	TRBV5-1	TRBJ2-3	TGCGCCAGCAGCGAAACCGGGACTAGCGGGTACACAGATACGCAGTATTTT	CASSETGTSGYTDTQYF
-	-	TRBV11-2	TRBJ1-2	TGTGCCAGCAGCTTAGATCGGGCCTCGTCCCCCTATGGCTACACCTTC	CASSLDRASSPYGYTF
-	many	TRBV6-1	TRBJ1-5	TGTGCCAGCAAGGATGGGGTCGGGAGCAATCAGCCCCAGCATTTT	CASKDGVGSNQPQHF
-	-	TRBV29-1	TRBJ2-1	TGCAGCGTTGAGGGCGGTAACACCTACAATGAGCAGTTCTTC	CSVEGGNTYNEQFF
TRBD2	-	TRBV7-3	TRBJ2-3	TGTGCCAGCAGCTTAATAGCGGGAGCAGATACGCAGTATTTT	CASSLIAGADTQYF
TRBD2	-	TRBV13	TRBJ2-7	TGTGCCAGCAGCCCGGGGGGTGGTGACCACGAGCAGTACTTC	CASSPGGGDHEQYF
TRBD1	-	TRBV25-1	TRBJ1-1	TGTGCCAGCAGTGAAGGGACAGGGTGGAACACTGAAGCTTTCTTT	CASSEGTGWNTEAFF
-	-	TRBV29-1	TRBJ1-2	TGCAGCGTTGGGTGGACCACTAATGGCTACACCTTC	CSVGWTTNGYTF
-	-	TRBV11-1	TRBJ2-1	TGTGCCAGCAGCGCTAGACTTGATGATGAGCAGTTCTTC	CASSARLDDEQFF
TRBD1	few	TRBV20-1	TRBJ1-6	TGCAGTGCTAGGAAACCGGGACAGGGAGTCGGACCCCTCCACTTT	CSARKPGQGVGPLHF
TRBD2	-	TRBV6-6	TRBJ2-1	TGTGCCAGCAGTCCCCCCGGGGGGGCCCACCTGGAGGAGCAGTTCTTC	CASSPPGGAHLEEQFF
-	once	TRBV6-2/TRBV6-3	TRBJ2-7	TGTGCCAGCAGTTACTCGACTGTTAGAGGGTACGAGCAGTACTTC	CASSYSTVRGYEQYF
TRBD2	many	TRBV20-1	TRBJ2-1	TGCAGTGCTAGAGAGAAGCCACGGGGGACTAGCGGGAGGATAACCTACAATGAGCAGTTCTTC	CSAREKPRGTSGRITYNEQFF
-	-	TRBV29-1	TRBJ2-7	TGCAGCGTTGAACTATGGGAGGCCCGCGAGCAGTACTTC	CSVELWEAREQYF
-	few	TRBV28	TRBJ2-7	TGTGCCAGCAGTTCCCCGGCTAGCTTCTACGAGCAGTACTTC	CASSSPASFYEQYF
-	few	TRBV20-1	TRBJ2-3	TGCAGTGCTGAACACCTGGGAGATACGCAGTATTTT	CSAEHLGDTQYF